The subject of this entry is one T cell receptor beta chain. The antigen remains unidentified. The same CDR3 can be traced to other DNA sequences in this sample. The data derive from a study of cytomegalovirus exposure and HLA in healthy donors. Study in general: As an earlier analysis found, about 200 million T cells yielded about 120 million unique TCR beta sequences.

The PCR made use of 60 Vbeta and 13 Jbeta primers. Only in-frame clones appear in the TCRdb table, and some are missing; sequencing was by immunoSEQ multiplex PCR. Of under 130,000 clones listed, over 75% are singletons. V was clipped by 0 bases and J by 7 bases; unmatched bases: 4. This CDR3 is built from 15 residues. Germline CDR1 is MGHRA and CDR2 is YSYEKL. Findings and limits, study-wide: CMV serostatus was the sole immune exposure information available.

This receptor was taken from a man between 25 and 39 years old in good health and CMV-seropositive. V usage is TRBV4-1 and J usage is TRBJ1-4; TRBD1 matches at 8 bases. Sequences were obtained from PBMCs. The CDR3 bases are TGCGCCAGCAGCCAAGACAGGGGGCGGGGTGAAAAACTGTTTTTT. It encodes CASSQDRGRGEKLFF.